This T cell receptor (beta chain) was found in a study of blood T cells in healthy people across ages (dated by TCRdb to between 2015 and 2016). Turning to the overall study: In model experiments, template switching captured about one uniquely barcoded TCR beta cDNA molecule for every two T cells. To track age-related changes in TCR beta repertoire diversity, the study relied on deep sequencing normalized with unique cDNA molecular identifiers. Donors were grouped into four age groups: young (average approximately 15 years), middle-aged (39), aged (around 66) and long-lived (approximately 75). Donors of different ages were randomly distributed across sequencing lanes to avoid experimental bias. The study analyzed two additional independent replicas of 1 million unique cDNA reads from the same blood draw for two donors, one aged 18 to 29 and one aged 80 or older. General conclusions and limits of the study: Bulk unsorted PBMC profiling prevented conclusive comparison of naive and antigen-experienced compartments. Observed TCR beta diversity per million T cells fell roughly linearly with age, and a significant reduction was already apparent by age roughly 40. The long-lived group showed more naive CD4+ T cells, fewer expanded clones and increased TCR diversity than the aged group, suggesting age selection. There was a strong correlation between observed TCR beta diversity and the percentage of naive T cells measured by flow cytometry. The CMV infection status of donors was not known, potentially confounding age-related changes in expanded clonotypes. Estimates of total diversity from one million sequenced T cells were regarded as lower bounds and underestimates.

The donors were some 36 Caucasian individuals from Russia, aged roughly 6 to 95 years, who were systemically healthy. About 10 milliliters of peripheral blood were collected from each donor into EDTA-treated Vacutainer tubes. Ficoll-Paque density-gradient centrifugation was used to isolate PBMCs, with at least 6.5 million per sample. Trizol reagent was used to extract total RNA from PBMCs, with at least 5 micrograms per sample. For every donor, an aliquot of PBMCs went through flow cytometry to measure the percentages of naive CD45RAhigh/CD27high T cells. About this clonotype itself: Its antigen is currently not known. Per-base quality was not reported, and no clone a single base away is much larger than it.

Library preparation employed 5' RACE. The reads were generated on an Illumina HiSeq 2500. The second PCR ran for roughly 7 to 11 cycles and used a J-beta primer mix along with a sample-barcoded 5' primer. A unique molecular identifier was introduced onto each TCR beta cDNA molecule by a template-switch 5' adaptor carrying 12 random nucleotides. Each sample yielded at least 3 million CDR3-containing paired-end reads. First-strand cDNA synthesis was performed from all RNA using the Mint cDNA synthesis kit, with priming by a TRBC-specific oligonucleotide. All cDNA was treated with uracil-DNA glycosylase and then went through a first 18-cycle PCR with the universal primers M1SS and BC2_uni_R. The original methods were these. For normalization, 1 million high-quality reads were randomly selected from each sample, with every read carrying a distinct molecular identifier. Instead of being binned into consensus sequences, reads that shared molecular identifiers were thrown out. MiTCR, run with a Q25 quality threshold and the strictest error-elimination algorithm, handled CDR3 identification, clonotype clustering and error correction. Lower-bound total TCR beta diversity was estimated with a nonparametric unseen species model using Euler transformation. TCRdb itself trimmed the public reads at Q25 with fastp, ran MiXCR and retained productive beta chains. Rows matching on CDR3 protein sequence are summarized as one entry with the most common DNA and genes. TCRdb's processing, not the authors' own work, is the source of the V and J calls. This sample holds approximately 800,000 distinct CDR3 sequences; around 62% were observed only once. 25% to 35% of the sample lies in the top ten.

Sequences were obtained from blood. The sequence was obtained from a man in his thirties or forties in good health.

The CDR3 protein sequence reads: CASSLGPGTSGVSYNEQYF. The nucleotide sequence reads TGTGCCAGCAGCTTAGGCCCGGGAACTAGCGGGGTTTCCTACAATGAGCAGTACTTC. The rearrangement joined TRBV7-9 to TRBJ2-1; 10 middle bases align to TRBD2. The J call may be wrong; the DNA end is better matched by TRBJ2-7. The CDR3 spans 19 residues, from the cysteine through the phenylalanine. Only the CDR3 DNA is retained, 57 bases long and in frame from the first base. Based on the germline V gene (reference sequence), the CDR1 and CDR2 sequences are SEHNR and FQNEAQ.